Below are 18 T cell receptor beta chains sequenced from a single sample in a study of CD8 T cells in Susac syndrome (dated by TCRdb to between 2018 and 2021). The library was produced with the immunoSEQ multiplex PCR assay. RNA was extracted using the RNeasy kit, and about 0.45 to 1 ug of the RNA was reverse transcribed with random hexamers. TCRdb redid the processing of the public reads, applying fastp at Q25 and MiXCR, and retained in-frame beta chains. Records with the same CDR3 protein are collapsed into one entry carrying the most frequent genes and DNA. For this sample there are around 150,000 distinct CDR3 sequences; 90% to 95% appear just once. The ten biggest clones cover 0.27% of the sample. Sequenced: CD8+ T cells from PBMCs. The receptors shown here come from a human donor in good health.

The V call is TRBV28, the J call TRBJ2-5, with D perhaps TRBD1 (5 bases). There are 13 residues in the CDR3. V was trimmed by 3 bases and J by 1 base, leaving 6 bases between them. From germline, CDR1 is MDHEN and CDR2 SYDVKM. The CDR3 reads CASSFDSQETQYF. The CDR3 coding sequence is TGTGCCAGCAGTTTCGACAGCCAAGAGACCCAGTACTTC. The entire variable domain, with the rest obtained from reference TRBV28 and TRBJ2-5, is as follows: DVKVTQSSRYLVKRTGEKVFLECVQDMDHENMFWYRQDPGLGLRLIYFSYDVKMKEKGDIPEGYSVSREKKERFSLILESASTNQTSMYLCASSFDSQETQYFGPGTRLLVL.

This clonotype has a single count. The chain uses TRBV9 and TRBJ2-3, with D unclear. Deletions cut 2 bases from V and 1 base from J, with 11 bases between. There are 15 residues in the CDR3. From germline, CDR1 is SGDLS and CDR2 YYNGEE. CDR3 nucleotide sequence: TGTGCCAGCAGCGTCGATGGGTTGCGCACAGATACGCAGTATTTT. Translating it yields CASSVDGLRTDTQYF.

This chain uses TRBV5-4 with TRBJ2-2; TRBD2 matches at 13 bases. V shed 4 bases, J shed 3 bases, and the junction held 3 bases outside the gene matches. Germline lookup yields CDR1 SGHNT and CDR2 YYREEE (reference sequence). The CDR3 sequence is 16 residues long. The CDR3, as DNA: TGTGCCAGCAGCGTGGGACTAGCGGGATACACCGGGGAGCTGTTTTTT. Protein sequence: CASSVGLAGYTGELFF.

This chain uses TRBV28 with TRBJ1-1; D call uncertain. Germline V gene lookup returns CDR1 MDHEN and CDR2 SYDVKM. V was cut by 6 bases and J by 6 bases, with 11 bases left in between. The CDR3 runs to 12 residues. CDR3 bases: TGTGCCAGCAGGGACTTTAGGGCTGAAGCTTTCTTT. It translates to CASRDFRAEAFF.

As to this clonotype: The junction departs from the called germline gene at one end, perhaps through a read error. The J gene is TRBJ2-5, the V gene TRBV5-1; D is uncertain. CDR3 size: 14 residues. CDR1 is SGHRS and CDR2 is YFSETQ in the germline V gene. The CDR3 region has the DNA TGCGCCAGCAGCTTGGCAGCTAACCAAAAGACCCAGTACTTC. Translation: CASSLAANQKTQYF.

The chain has TRBV19 and TRBJ2-7; possibly TRBD1 or TRBD2 for D (5 bases each). Trimming removed 10 bases from V and 3 bases from J, with 13 bases in between. CDR3 length: 12 amino acids. The germline CDR1 and CDR2 sequences are LNHDA and SQIVND (reference sequence). The CDR3, as DNA: TGTGCCACAGGCTGGGGGAACTACGAGCAGTACTTC. It specifies CATGWGNYEQYF.

The V and J genes are TRBV13 and TRBJ2-1; 12 bases match TRBD2. V trimming: 4 bases; J trimming: 7 bases; junction bases outside the gene matches: 8. This CDR3 has 16 residues. Germline values: CDR1 PRHDT, CDR2 FYEKMQ (reference sequence). CDR3: CASSSRLAGDWNEQFF. CDR3 DNA sequence: TGTGCCAGCAGCTCCAGACTAGCGGGGGATTGGAATGAGCAGTTCTTC.

CDR3 sequence reads: CASKGGESEQFF. CDR3 nucleotide sequence: TGTGCCAGTAAAGGCGGAGAGAGTGAGCAGTTCTTC. The V and J genes are TRBV19 and TRBJ2-1; D gene ambiguous. V dropped 7 bases and J dropped 9 bases, with 13 bases sitting between them. Germline V CDR1 and CDR2: LNHDA, SQIVND (reference sequence). CDR3 length: 12 amino acids.

In DNA form, the CDR3 reads TGTGCCACCAGCAGCCAAAACGGGGAGCTGTTTTTT. Its translation is CATSSQNGELFF. This sequence joins TRBV15 and TRBJ2-2; D gene ambiguous. V was pared by 3 bases and J by 7 bases, with 6 bases between. Germline V gives CDR1 LNHNV, CDR2 YYDKDF (reference sequence). The CDR3 has 12 amino acids. The variable domain in full, with the rest retrieved from reference TRBV15 and TRBJ2-2, is DAMVIQNPRYQVTQFGKPVTLSCSQTLNHNVMYWYQQKSSQAPKLLFHYYDKDFNNEADTPDNFQSRRPNTSFCFLDIRSPGLGDTAMYLCATSSQNGELFFGEGSRLTVL.

This chain connects TRBV5-4 to TRBJ2-5; 9 nucleotides line up with TRBD2. The CDR3 runs 16 residues. From germline, CDR1 is SGHNT and CDR2 YYREEE (reference sequence). Trimming removed 7 bases from V and 0 bases from J; junction bases left unmatched: 10. CDR3 sequence reads: CASGPWTSEYQETQYF. CDR3 DNA: TGTGCCAGCGGACCCTGGACTAGCGAATACCAAGAGACCCAGTACTTC.

The rearrangement links TRBV12-3 or TRBV12-4 to TRBJ2-1; D is perhaps TRBD1 or TRBD2 (5 bases each). V shed 4 bases and J shed 2 bases, with 9 bases lying between them. The CDR3 has 14 amino acids. In nucleotides, the CDR3 is TGTGCCAGCAGTTCACGGGACCCCTACAATGAGCAGTTCTTC. It yields the protein CASSSRDPYNEQFF.

The genes are TRBV28 and TRBJ2-3; unclear D gene. Trimming removed 2 bases from V and 6 bases from J, with 6 bases in between. This CDR3 has 12 amino acids. Germline CDR1 and CDR2: MDHEN and SYDVKM. The CDR3 region is CASSLPYDTQYF. In DNA, the CDR3 is TGTGCCAGCAGTTTACCTTATGATACGCAGTATTTT.

The V gene is TRBV13, the J gene TRBJ2-3; 11 bases map to TRBD2. V was pared by 5 bases and J by 4 bases, with 8 bases of the junction left unmatched. The CDR3 spans 16 residues. Germline CDR1 PRHDT, CDR2 FYEKMQ (reference sequence). CDR3 in amino acids: CASSVLAGENPDTQYF. The CDR3 coding sequence is TGTGCCAGCAGCGTACTAGCGGGAGAGAACCCAGATACGCAGTATTTT.

The chain links TRBV12-3 or TRBV12-4 to TRBJ2-3; 16 bases are a match to TRBD2. V shed 10 bases and J 6 bases; nucleotides not matched to a gene: 4. The CDR3 is 14 residues long. CDR3 sequence reads: CATQGLAGGDTQYF. The CDR3 bases are TGTGCCACCCAGGGACTAGCGGGAGGGGATACGCAGTATTTT.

The chain uses TRBV27 and TRBJ1-2, with 8 bases that match TRBD1. This CDR3 spans 15 amino acids. CDR1 is MNHEY, CDR2 SMNVEV, per germline (reference sequence). The junction had 8 bases not matched to a gene; V was cut back by 5 bases and J by 3 bases. CDR3 DNA: TGTGCCAGCAGTACCCGGACAGGGAAGGACTATGGCTACACCTTC. The encoded protein is CASSTRTGKDYGYTF.

This chain connects TRBV27 to TRBJ2-5; D is unresolved. This CDR3 has 12 residues. V dropped 5 bases and J dropped 5 bases, with 9 bases sitting between them. CDR1 and CDR2 from the germline V gene are MNHEY and SMNVEV (reference sequence). The CDR3 DNA sequence: TGTGCCAGCAGTCTCCCTGGGGAGACCCAGTACTTC. Protein sequence: CASSLPGETQYF.

This sequence joins TRBV6-5 and TRBJ1-4; D remains unclear. The CDR3 is made up of 13 amino acids. Germline V gene sequence: CDR1 MNHEY, CDR2 SVGAGI. Trimming took 2 bases from V and 4 from J, leaving 5 bases between them. CDR3 bases: TGTGCCAGCAGTTACGTTCTTAATGAAAAACTGTTTTTT. Protein: CASSYVLNEKLFF.

The CDR3 nucleotides read TGTGCCAGCAGGCTAGCGGGTGGAGTGGATACGCAGTATTTT. Translation: CASRLAGGVDTQYF. This chain connects TRBV27 to TRBJ2-3; 8 positions agree with TRBD2. The CDR3 has 14 residues. Germline V gene lookup returns CDR1 MNHEY and CDR2 SMNVEV (reference sequence). With V trimmed by 6 bases and J by 6 bases, 8 bases remained unmatched.